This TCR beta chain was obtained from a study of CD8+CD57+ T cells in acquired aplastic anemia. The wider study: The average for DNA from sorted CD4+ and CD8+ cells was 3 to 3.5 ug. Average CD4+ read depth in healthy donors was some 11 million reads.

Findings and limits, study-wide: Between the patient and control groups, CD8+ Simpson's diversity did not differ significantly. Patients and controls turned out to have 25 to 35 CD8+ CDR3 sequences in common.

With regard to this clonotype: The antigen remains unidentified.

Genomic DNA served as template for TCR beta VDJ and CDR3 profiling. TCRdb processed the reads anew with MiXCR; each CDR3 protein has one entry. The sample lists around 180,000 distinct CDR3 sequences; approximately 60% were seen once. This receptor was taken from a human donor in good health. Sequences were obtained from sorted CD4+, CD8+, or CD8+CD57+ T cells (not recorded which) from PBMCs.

CDR3 loop: CASTPGTSGYEQYF. In DNA, the CDR3 is TGTGCCAGCACCCCCGGGACTAGCGGGTACGAGCAGTACTTC. V gene TRBV2 combines with J gene TRBJ2-7, with TRBD2 identical over 12 bases. This CDR3 has 14 residues. Trimming cost V 7 bases and J 4 bases; bases outside gene matches: 5. Germline assignment: CDR1 SNHLY and CDR2 FYNNEI.